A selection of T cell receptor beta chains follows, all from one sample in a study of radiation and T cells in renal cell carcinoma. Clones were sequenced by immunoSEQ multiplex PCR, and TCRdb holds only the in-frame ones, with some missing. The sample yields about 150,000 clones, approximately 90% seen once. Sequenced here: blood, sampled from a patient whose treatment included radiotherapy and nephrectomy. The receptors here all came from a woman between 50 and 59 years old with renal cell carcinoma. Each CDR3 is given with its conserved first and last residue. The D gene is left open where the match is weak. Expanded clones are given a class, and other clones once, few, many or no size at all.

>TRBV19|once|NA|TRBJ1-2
CASARGDLYGYTF
TGTGCCAGTGCCCGGGGGGACCTCTATGGCTACACCTTC
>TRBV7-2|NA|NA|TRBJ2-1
CASSPPQGSPYNEQFF
TGTGCCAGCAGCCCCCCCCAGGGGTCCCCCTACAATGAGCAGTTCTTC
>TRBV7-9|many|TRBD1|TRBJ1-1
CASSLGDSNTEAFF
TGTGCCAGCAGCTTAGGGGACAGCAACACTGAAGCTTTCTTT
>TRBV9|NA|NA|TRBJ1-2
CASSAGWEGNYGYTF
TGTGCCAGCAGCGCAGGCTGGGAGGGGAACTATGGCTACACCTTC
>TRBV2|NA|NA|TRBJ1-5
CASGEMTVPRTQHF
TGTGCCAGCGGCGAGATGACAGTCCCAAGGACCCAGCATTTT
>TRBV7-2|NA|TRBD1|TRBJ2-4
CASSADRVSRNIQYF
TGTGCCAGCAGCGCCGACAGGGTATCGCGAAACATTCAGTACTTC
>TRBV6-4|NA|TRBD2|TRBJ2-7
CASSDSGTNTYEQYF
TGTGCCAGCAGTGACTCCGGGACTAATACCTACGAGCAGTACTTC
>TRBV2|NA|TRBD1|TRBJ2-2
CASTQDRGDTGELFF
TGTGCCAGCACCCAAGACAGGGGCGACACCGGGGAGCTGTTTTTT
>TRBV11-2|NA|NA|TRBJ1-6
CASSLGTGGSPLHF
TGTGCCAGCAGCTTAGGCACAGGTGGCTCACCCCTCCACTTT
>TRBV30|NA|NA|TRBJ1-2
CAWSDSSLGGYTF
TGTGCCTGGAGCGACTCCTCCCTAGGCGGCTACACCTTC
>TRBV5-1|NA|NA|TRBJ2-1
CASSLMVGAPDYEQFF
TGCGCCAGCAGCTTGATGGTGGGGGCGCCGGACTATGAGCAGTTCTTC
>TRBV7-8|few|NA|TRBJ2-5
CASSEGGRQETQYF
TGTGCCAGCAGCGAGGGGGGGCGCCAAGAGACCCAGTACTTC
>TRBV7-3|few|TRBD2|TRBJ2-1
CASSPTGLAGGPSYNEQFF
TGTGCCAGCAGCCCGACCGGACTAGCGGGGGGCCCCTCCTACAATGAGCAGTTCTTC
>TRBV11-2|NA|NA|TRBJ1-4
CASSLSGGILEKLFF
TGTGCCAGCAGCTTGAGCGGGGGAATACTAGAAAAACTGTTTTTT
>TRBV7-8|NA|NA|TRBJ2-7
CASSGRGAKTYEQYF
TGTGCCAGCAGCGGTCGCGGAGCGAAGACCTACGAGCAGTACTTC
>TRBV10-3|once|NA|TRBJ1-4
CAISESAGIDEKLFF
TGTGCCATCAGTGAGTCTGCCGGGATCGATGAAAAACTGTTTTTT
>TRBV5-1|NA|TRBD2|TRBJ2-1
CASSLGLAGESYNEQFF
TGCGCCAGCAGCTTGGGACTAGCGGGGGAATCCTACAATGAGCAGTTCTTC
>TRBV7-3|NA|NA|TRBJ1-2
CASSLTETPYGYTF
TGTGCCAGCAGCTTAACGGAGACACCATATGGCTACACCTTC
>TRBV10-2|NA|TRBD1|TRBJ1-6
CASNEQGSNSPLHF
TGCGCCAGCAATGAACAGGGGTCCAATTCACCCCTCCACTTT
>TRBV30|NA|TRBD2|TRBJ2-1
CACRSPGLAEADEQFF
TGTGCCTGCAGAAGCCCGGGACTAGCGGAGGCCGATGAGCAGTTCTTC
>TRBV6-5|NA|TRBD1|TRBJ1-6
CASRRQGHSPLHF
TGTGCCAGCAGGCGACAGGGACATTCACCCCTCCACTTT
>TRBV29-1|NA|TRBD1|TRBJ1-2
CSVPNTGGAAGYTF
TGCAGCGTTCCGAACACAGGGGGCGCAGCCGGCTACACCTTC
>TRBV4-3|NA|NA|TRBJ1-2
CASSSRNLYGYTF
TGCGCCAGCAGCAGTAGGAACCTCTATGGCTACACCTTC
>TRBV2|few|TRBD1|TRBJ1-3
CASSEGRGRIGNTIYF
TGTGCCAGCAGTGAAGGCAGGGGGCGCATTGGAAACACCATATATTTT
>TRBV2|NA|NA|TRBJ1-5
CASGRRGSNQPQHF
TGTGCCAGCGGCCGTCGGGGTAGCAATCAGCCCCAGCATTTT
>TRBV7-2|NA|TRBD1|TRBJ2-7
CASSAAGQGLHEQYF
TGTGCCAGCAGCGCAGCGGGACAGGGATTGCACGAGCAGTACTTC
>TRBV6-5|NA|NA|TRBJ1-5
CASSYSKPTRDQPQHF
TGTGCCAGCAGTTACTCGAAACCGACCCGGGATCAGCCCCAGCATTTT
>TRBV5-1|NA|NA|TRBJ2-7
CASSLVDSPHEQYF
TGCGCCAGCAGCTTGGTGGACAGCCCCCACGAGCAGTACTTC
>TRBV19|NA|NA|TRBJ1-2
CASRIGSGGYTF
TGTGCCAGTAGAATAGGTTCCGGTGGCTACACCTTC
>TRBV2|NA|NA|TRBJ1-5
CASSILQGRNQPQHF
TGTGCCAGCAGTATCTTACAGGGCCGCAATCAGCCCCAGCATTTT
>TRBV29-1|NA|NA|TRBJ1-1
CSVGQAGTEAFF
TGCAGCGTTGGACAGGCGGGCACTGAAGCTTTCTTT
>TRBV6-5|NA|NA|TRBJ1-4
CASSYSVGSDEKLFF
TGTGCCAGCAGTTACTCGGTGGGGTCCGATGAAAAACTGTTTTTT
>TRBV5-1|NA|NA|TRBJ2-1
CASSLGFSGYNEQFF
TGCGCCAGCAGCCTCGGATTTTCAGGGTACAATGAGCAGTTCTTC
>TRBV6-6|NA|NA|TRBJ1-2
CASSSGSATYGYTF
TGTGCCAGCAGTTCAGGGTCAGCTACTTATGGCTACACCTTC
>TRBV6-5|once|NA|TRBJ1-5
CASSYDRNQPQHF
TGTGCCAGCAGTTACGACAGAAATCAGCCCCAGCATTTT